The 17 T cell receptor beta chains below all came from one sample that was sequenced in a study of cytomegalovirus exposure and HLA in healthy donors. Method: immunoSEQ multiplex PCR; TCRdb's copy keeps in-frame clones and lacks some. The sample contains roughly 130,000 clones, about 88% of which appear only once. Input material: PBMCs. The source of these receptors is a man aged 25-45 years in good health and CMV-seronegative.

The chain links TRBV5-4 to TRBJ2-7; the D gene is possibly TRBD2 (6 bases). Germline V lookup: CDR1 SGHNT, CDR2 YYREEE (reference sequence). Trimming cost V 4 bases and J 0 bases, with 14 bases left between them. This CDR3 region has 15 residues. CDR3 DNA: TGTGCCAGCAGCCCGGTAGCGGAGAGCTCCTACGAGCAGTACTTC. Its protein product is CASSPVAESSYEQYF.

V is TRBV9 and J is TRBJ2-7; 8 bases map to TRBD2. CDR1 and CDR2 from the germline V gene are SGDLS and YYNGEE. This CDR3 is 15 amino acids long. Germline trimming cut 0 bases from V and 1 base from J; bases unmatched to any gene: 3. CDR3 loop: CASSVAASGSYEQYF. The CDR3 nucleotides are TGTGCCAGCAGCGTAGCGGCTAGCGGGTCCTACGAGCAGTACTTC.

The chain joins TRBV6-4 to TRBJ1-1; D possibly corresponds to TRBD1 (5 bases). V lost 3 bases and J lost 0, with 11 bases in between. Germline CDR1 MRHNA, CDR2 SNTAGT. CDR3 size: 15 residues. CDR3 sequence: CASSEGPGMNTEAFF. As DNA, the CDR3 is TGTGCCAGCAGTGAGGGGCCAGGGATGAACACTGAAGCTTTCTTT.

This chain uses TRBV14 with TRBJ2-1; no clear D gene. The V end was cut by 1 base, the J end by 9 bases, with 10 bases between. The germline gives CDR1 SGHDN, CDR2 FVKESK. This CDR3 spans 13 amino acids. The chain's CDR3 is CASSQVLLAEQFF. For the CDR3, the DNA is TGTGCCAGCAGCCAAGTACTATTGGCTGAGCAGTTCTTC.

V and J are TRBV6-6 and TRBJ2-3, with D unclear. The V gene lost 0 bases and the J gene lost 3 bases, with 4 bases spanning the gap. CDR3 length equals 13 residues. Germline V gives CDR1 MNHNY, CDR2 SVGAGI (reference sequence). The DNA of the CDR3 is TGTGCCAGCAGTTACTCCGAGACAGATACGCAGTATTTT. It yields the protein CASSYSETDTQYF.

CDR3 protein: CASSPGGGAAYEQYF. Written as DNA, the CDR3 is TGCGCCAGCAGCCCCGGGGGAGGGGCGGCCTACGAGCAGTACTTC. This sequence joins TRBV5-1 and TRBJ2-7; the match to TRBD2 covers 7 bases. Germline loops: CDR1 SGHRS, CDR2 YFSETQ. CDR3 size: 15 residues. V gave up 4 bases and J gave up 2 bases; unmatched junction bases: 9.

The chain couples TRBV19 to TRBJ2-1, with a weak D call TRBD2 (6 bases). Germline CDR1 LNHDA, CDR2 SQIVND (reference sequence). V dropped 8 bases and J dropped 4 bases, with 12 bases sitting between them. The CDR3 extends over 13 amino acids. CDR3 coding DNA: TGTGCCAGTGGAGCGGGCCTTTACAATGAGCAGTTCTTC. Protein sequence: CASGAGLYNEQFF.

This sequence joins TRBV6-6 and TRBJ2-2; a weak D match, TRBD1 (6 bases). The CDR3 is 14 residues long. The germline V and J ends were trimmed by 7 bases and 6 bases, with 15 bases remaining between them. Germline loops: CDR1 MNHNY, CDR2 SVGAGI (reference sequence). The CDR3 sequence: CASNQLDRPGELFF. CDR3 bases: TGTGCCAGCAACCAACTAGACAGGCCCGGGGAGCTGTTTTTT.

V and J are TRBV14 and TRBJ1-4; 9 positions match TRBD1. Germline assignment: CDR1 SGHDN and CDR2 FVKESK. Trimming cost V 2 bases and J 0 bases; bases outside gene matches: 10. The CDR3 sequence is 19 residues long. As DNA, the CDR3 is TGTGCCAGCAGCCAAAACAGGGGGCGCGTATTGGCAACTAATGAAAAACTGTTTTTT. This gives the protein CASSQNRGRVLATNEKLFF.

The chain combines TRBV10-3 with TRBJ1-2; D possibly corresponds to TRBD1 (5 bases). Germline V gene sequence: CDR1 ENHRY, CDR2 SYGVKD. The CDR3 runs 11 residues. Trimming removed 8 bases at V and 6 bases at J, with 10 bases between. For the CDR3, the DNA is TGTGCCATCGGGGGGGAGAATGGCTACACCTTC. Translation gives CAIGGENGYTF.

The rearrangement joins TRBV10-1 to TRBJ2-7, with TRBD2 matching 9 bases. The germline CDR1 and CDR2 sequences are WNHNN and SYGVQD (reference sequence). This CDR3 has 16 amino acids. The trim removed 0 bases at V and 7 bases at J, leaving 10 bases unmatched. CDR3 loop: CASSESGLAAPGEQYF. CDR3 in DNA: TGCGCCAGCAGTGAGTCGGGACTAGCTGCCCCCGGAGAGCAGTACTTC.

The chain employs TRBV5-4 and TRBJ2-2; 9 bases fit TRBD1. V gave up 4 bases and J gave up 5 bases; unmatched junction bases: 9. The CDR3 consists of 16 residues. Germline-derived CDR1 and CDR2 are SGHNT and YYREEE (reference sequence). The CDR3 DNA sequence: TGTGCCAGCAGCGTCCAAGGACAGGGGAATACCGGGGAGCTGTTTTTT. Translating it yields CASSVQGQGNTGELFF.

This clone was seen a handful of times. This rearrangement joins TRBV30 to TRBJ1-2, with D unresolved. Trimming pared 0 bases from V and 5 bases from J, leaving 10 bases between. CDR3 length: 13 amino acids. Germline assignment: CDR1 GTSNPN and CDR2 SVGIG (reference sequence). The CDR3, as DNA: TGTGCCTGGAGTGTACAAGGAGGGTATGGCTACACCTTC. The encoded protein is CAWSVQGGYGYTF.

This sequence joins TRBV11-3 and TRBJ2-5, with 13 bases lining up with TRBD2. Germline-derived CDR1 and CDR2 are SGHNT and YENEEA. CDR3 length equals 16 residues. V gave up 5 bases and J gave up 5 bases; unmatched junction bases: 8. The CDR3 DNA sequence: TGTGCCAGCAGCGTACGGACTAGCGGGAGCGGTGAGACCCAGTACTTC. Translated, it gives CASSVRTSGSGETQYF. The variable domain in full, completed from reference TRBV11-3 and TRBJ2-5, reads EAGVVQSPRYKIIEKKQPVAFWCNPISGHNTLYWYLQNLGQGPELLIRYENEEAVDDSQLPKDRFSAERLKGVDSTLKIQPAELGDSAVYLCASSVRTSGSGETQYFGPGTRLLVL.

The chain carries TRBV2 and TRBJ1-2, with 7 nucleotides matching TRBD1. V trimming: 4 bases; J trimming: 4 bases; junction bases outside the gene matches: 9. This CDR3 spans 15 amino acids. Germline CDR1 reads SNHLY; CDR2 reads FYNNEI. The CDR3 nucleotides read TGTGCCAGCAGTGGTGACAGGGCGGTTGTCTATGGCTACACCTTC. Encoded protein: CASSGDRAVVYGYTF.

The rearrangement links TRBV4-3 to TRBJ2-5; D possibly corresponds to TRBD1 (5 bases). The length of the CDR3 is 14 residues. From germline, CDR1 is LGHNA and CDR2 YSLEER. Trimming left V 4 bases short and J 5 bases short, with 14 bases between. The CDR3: CASSRVQGMETQYF. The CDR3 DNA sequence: TGCGCCAGCAGCCGAGTTCAGGGAATGGAGACCCAGTACTTC.

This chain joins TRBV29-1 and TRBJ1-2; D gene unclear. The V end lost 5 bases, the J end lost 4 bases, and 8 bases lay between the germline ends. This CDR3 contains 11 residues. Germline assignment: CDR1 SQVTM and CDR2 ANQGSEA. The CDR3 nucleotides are TGCAGCGTTCACAGTGGCTATGGCTACACCTTC. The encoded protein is CSVHSGYGYTF. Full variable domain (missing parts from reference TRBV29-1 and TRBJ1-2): SAVISQKPSRDICQRGTSLTIQCQVDSQVTMMFWYRQQPGQSLTLIATANQGSEATYESGFVIDKFPISRPNLTFSTLTVSNMSPEDSSIYLCSVHSGYGYTFGSGTRLTVV.